The 3 T cell receptor beta chains in this list originate from one sample, sequenced in a study listed by TCRdb under 2016. Library generation was performed with RT-PCR. The sample was run on an Illumina MiSeq. The public reads were reanalyzed by TCRdb: fastp trimming at Q25, MiXCR alignment, in-frame beta chains only. CDR3 protein duplicates are merged, each entry listing the most common genes and DNA. Present in this sample are almost 700,000 distinct CDR3 sequences, 12% to 15% of which were seen just once. The ten largest clones represent 3.6% of the sample. Material for sequencing was memory CD4+ T cells from blood. The receptors were sampled from a female donor in good health, serving as a healthy control.

This clonotype was detected many times. The chain links TRBV27 to TRBJ2-7; D may be TRBD2 (6 bases). Trimming pared 4 bases from V and 4 bases from J, leaving 14 bases between. Per the germline V gene, CDR1 is MNHEY and CDR2 is SMNVEV (reference sequence). The CDR3 is made up of 14 amino acids. The CDR3 DNA is TGTGCCAGCAGTTCGCGGAGGCGGGGATACGAGCAGTACTTC. Encoded protein: CASSSRRRGYEQYF.

This clonotype was seen many times. The gene calls are TRBV12-3 or TRBV12-4 and TRBJ2-5; 9 bases align to TRBD2. Trimming cost V 5 bases and J 0 bases; bases outside gene matches: 4. The CDR3 is 15 residues long. The CDR3 sequence: CASSLLAGYQETQYF. In DNA, the CDR3 is TGTGCCAGCAGTCTACTAGCGGGCTACCAAGAGACCCAGTACTTC.

The CDR3 loop is CAWSVGDTGELFF. CDR3 in DNA: TGTGCCTGGAGTGTTGGGGACACCGGGGAGCTGTTTTTT. The chain links TRBV30 to TRBJ2-2; D gene ambiguous. The germline V and J ends were trimmed by 0 bases and 3 bases, with 5 bases remaining between them. CDR1 is GTSNPN and CDR2 is SVGIG in the germline V gene (reference sequence). There are 13 residues in the CDR3.